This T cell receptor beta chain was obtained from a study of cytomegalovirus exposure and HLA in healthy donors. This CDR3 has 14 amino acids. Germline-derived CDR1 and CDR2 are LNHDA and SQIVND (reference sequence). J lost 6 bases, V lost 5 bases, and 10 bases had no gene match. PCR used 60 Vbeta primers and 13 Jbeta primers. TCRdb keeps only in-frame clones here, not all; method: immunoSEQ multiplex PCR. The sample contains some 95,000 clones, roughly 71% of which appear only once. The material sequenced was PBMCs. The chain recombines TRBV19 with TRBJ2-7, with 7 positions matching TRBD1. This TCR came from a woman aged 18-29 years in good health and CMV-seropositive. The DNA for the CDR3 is TGTGCCAGTAGTCTCGACGACAGGGCAGGCGAGCAGTACTTC. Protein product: CASSLDDRAGEQYF.